This T cell receptor (beta chain) was documented in a study of cytomegalovirus exposure and HLA in healthy donors. Regarding the study as a whole: Cytomegalovirus association was listed for about 170 TCR beta chains.

With respect to this clone: Its antigen is unidentified.

The PCR had 60 Vbeta and 13 Jbeta primers. Using immunoSEQ multiplex PCR, the repertoire was profiled, and TCRdb retains in-frame clones only, with some absent. The repertoire consists of around 200,000 clones, with about 80% occurring once and the leading ten covering more than 0.45%. In nominal health when sampled, donors likely had unrecorded immune exposures nonetheless. The CDR3 has 14 amino acids. The V end was cut by 4 bases, the J end by 8 bases, with 16 bases between. Germline V CDR1 and CDR2: SGHDT, YYEEEE. The V and J genes are TRBV5-6 and TRBJ2-4; D might be TRBD1 (5 bases). This TCR was sampled from a woman in her thirties or forties in good health and CMV-seronegative. Source material: PBMCs. The CDR3 is CASSRQGRSDIQYF. CDR3 DNA: TGTGCCAGCAGCCGTCAGGGTCGCTCGGACATTCAGTACTTC. Full variable domain (rest looked up from reference TRBV5-6 and TRBJ2-4): DAGVTQSPTHLIKTRGQQVTLRCSPKSGHDTVSWYQQALGQGPQFIFQYYEEEERQRGNFPDRFSGHQFPNYSSELNVNALLLGDSALYLCASSRQGRSDIQYFGAGTRLSVL.